A single T cell receptor (beta chain) is shown here with its context. Method: immunoSEQ multiplex PCR; TCRdb's copy keeps in-frame clones and lacks some. This sample has some 65,000 clones, with about 90% found just once. This sample was taken from a study of blood T cell repertoires in COVID-19. Trimming at V came to 4 bases and at J to 1 base, leaving 10 bases not matched to a gene. Per the germline V gene, CDR1 is KGHSH and CDR2 is LQKENI. This CDR3 is 17 amino acids long. This clonotype originated in a man in his forties or fifties with COVID-19, enrolled during active disease. The chain carries TRBV18 and TRBJ1-5; 7 bases agree with TRBD1. The material sequenced was peripheral blood. The CDR3 nucleotides read TGTGCCAGCTCACAGGGACAGTCGATTAACAGCAATCAGCCCCAGCATTTT. Protein sequence: CASSQGQSINSNQPQHF.